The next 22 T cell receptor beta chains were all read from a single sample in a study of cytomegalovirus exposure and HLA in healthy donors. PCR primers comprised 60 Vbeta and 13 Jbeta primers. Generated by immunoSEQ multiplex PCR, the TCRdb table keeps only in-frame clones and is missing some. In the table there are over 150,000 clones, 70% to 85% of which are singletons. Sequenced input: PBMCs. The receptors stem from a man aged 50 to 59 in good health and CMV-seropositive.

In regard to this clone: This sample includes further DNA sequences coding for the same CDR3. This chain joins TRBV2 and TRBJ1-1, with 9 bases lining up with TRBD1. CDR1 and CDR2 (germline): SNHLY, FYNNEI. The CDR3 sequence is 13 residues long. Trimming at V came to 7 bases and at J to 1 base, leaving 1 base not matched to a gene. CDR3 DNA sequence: TGTGCCAGCACGGGACAGGGGAACACTGAAGCTTTCTTT. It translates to CASTGQGNTEAFF. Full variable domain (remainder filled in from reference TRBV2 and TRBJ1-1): EPEVTQTPSHQVTQMGQEVILRCVPISNHLYFYWYRQILGQKVEFLVSFYNNEISEKSEIFDDQFSVERPDGSNFTLKIRSTKLEDSAMYFCASTGQGNTEAFFGQGTRLTVV.

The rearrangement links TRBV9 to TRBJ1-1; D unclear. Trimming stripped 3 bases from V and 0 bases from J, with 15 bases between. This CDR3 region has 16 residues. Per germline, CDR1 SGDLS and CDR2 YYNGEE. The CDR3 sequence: CASSEGLIGLNTEAFF. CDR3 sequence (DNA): TGTGCCAGCAGCGAAGGACTTATTGGGTTGAACACTGAAGCTTTCTTT.

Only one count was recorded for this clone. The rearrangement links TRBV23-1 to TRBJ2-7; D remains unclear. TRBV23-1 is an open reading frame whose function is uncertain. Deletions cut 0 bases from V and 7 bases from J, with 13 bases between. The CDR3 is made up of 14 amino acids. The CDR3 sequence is CASSQSRGAPEQYF. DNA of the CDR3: TGCGCCAGCAGTCAATCTCGAGGTGCCCCGGAGCAGTACTTC.

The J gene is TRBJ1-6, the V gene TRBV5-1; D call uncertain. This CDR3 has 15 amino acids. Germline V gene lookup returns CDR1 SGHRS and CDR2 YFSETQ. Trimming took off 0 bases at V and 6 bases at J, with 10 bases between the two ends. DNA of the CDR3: TGCGCCAGCAGCTTGGCCATGGCTTCTAATTCACCCCTCCACTTT. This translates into CASSLAMASNSPLHF.

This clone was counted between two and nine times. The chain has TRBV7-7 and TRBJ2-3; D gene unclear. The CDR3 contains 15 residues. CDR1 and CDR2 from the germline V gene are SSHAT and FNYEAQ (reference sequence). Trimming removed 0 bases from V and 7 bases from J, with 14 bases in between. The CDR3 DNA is TGTGCCAGCAGCTTAGCCTTTCTCGCGGCCTATACGCAGTATTTT. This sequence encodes CASSLAFLAAYTQYF.

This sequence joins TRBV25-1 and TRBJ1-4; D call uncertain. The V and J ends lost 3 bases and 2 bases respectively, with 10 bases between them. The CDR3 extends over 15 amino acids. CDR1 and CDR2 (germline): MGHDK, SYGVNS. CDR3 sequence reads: CASSETPGTNEKLFF. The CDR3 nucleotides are TGTGCCAGCAGTGAGACTCCTGGCACTAATGAAAAACTGTTTTTT.

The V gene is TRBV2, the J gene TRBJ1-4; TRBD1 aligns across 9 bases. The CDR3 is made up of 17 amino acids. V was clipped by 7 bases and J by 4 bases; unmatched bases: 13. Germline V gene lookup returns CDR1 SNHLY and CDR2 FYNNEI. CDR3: CASKPGTGLGGNEKLFF. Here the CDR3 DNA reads TGTGCCAGCAAACCCGGGACAGGGTTAGGAGGTAATGAAAAACTGTTTTTT.

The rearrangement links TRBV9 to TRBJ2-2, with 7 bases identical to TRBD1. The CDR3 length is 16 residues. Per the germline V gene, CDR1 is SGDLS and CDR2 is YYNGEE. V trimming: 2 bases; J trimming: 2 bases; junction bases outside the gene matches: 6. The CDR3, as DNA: TGTGCCAGCAGCGTCATAGGGGGCCGCAACACCGGGGAGCTGTTTTTT. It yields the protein CASSVIGGRNTGELFF.

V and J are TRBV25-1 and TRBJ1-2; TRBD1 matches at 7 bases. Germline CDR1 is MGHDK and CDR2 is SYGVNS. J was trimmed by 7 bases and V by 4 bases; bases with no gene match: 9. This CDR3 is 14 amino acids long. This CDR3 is CASSATGPVGGYTF. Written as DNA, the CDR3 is TGTGCCAGCAGTGCGACAGGGCCCGTTGGTGGCTACACCTTC.

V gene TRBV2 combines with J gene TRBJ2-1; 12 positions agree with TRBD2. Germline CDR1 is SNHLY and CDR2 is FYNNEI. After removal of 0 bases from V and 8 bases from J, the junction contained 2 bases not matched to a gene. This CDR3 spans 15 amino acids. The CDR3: CASSEATSGGYEQFF. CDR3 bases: TGTGCCAGCAGTGAAGCGACTAGCGGGGGCTATGAGCAGTTCTTC.

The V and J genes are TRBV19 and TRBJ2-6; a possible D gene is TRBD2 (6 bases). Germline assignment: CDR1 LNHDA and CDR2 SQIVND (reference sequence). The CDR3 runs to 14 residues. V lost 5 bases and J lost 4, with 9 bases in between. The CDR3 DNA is TGTGCCAGTAGTTCGGGGGACGGGGCCAACGTCCTGACTTTC. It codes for CASSSGDGANVLTF.

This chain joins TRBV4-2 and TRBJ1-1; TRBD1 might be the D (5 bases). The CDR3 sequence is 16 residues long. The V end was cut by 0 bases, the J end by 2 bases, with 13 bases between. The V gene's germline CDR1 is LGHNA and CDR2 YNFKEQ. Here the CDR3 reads CASSQEGRTTNTEAFF. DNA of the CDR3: TGTGCCAGCAGCCAAGAAGGGAGGACAACAAACACTGAAGCTTTCTTT.

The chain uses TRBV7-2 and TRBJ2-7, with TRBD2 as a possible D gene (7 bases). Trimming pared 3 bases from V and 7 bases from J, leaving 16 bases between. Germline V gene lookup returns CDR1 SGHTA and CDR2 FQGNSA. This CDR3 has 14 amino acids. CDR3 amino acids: CASSLGGALIEQYF. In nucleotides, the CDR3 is TGTGCCAGCAGCTTGGGGGGGGCTTTGATTGAGCAGTACTTC.

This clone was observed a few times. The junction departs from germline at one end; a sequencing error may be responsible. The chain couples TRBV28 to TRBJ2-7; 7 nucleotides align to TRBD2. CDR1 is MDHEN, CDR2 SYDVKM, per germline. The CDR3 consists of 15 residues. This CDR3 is CASTLAGKGTYEQYF. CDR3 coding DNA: TGTGCCAGCACTTTAGCGGGTAAGGGAACCTACGAGCAGTACTTC.

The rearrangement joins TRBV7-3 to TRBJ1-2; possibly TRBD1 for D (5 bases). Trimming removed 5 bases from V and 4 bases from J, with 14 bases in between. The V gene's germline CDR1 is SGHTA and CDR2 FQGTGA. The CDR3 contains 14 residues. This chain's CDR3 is CASSPQGVGYGYTF. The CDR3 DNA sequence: TGTGCCAGCAGCCCCCAAGGGGTCGGCTATGGCTACACCTTC.

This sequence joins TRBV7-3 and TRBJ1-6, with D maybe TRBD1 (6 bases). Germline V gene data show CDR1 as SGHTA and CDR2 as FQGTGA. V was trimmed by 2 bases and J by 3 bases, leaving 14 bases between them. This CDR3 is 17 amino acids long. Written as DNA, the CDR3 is TGTGCCAGCAGCTTACGGGGGGCAGGAAACTATAATTCACCCCTCCACTTT. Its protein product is CASSLRGAGNYNSPLHF. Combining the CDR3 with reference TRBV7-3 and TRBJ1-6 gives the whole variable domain GAGVSQTPSNKVTEKGKYVELRCDPISGHTALYWYRQSLGQGPEFLIYFQGTGAADDSGLPNDRFFAVRPEGSVSTLKIQRTERGDSAVYLCASSLRGAGNYNSPLHFGNGTRLTVT.

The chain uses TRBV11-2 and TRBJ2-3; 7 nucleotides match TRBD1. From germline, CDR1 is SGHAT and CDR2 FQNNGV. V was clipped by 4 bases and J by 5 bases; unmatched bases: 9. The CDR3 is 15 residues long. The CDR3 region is CASSSTGQFEDTQYF. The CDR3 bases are TGTGCCAGCAGCTCCACGGGACAGTTTGAAGATACGCAGTATTTT.

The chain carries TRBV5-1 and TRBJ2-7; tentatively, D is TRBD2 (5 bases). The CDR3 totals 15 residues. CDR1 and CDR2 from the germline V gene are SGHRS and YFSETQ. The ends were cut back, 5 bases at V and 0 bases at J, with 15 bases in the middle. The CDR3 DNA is TGCGCCAGCAGTCCCCGAGGGTCCAGCTCCTACGAGCAGTACTTC. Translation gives CASSPRGSSSYEQYF.

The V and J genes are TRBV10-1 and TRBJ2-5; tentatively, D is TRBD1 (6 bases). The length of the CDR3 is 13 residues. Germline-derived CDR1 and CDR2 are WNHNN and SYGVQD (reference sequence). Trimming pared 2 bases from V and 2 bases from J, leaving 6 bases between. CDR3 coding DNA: TGCGCCAGCAGTGAGACAGGGCAAGAGACCCAGTACTTC. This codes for CASSETGQETQYF.

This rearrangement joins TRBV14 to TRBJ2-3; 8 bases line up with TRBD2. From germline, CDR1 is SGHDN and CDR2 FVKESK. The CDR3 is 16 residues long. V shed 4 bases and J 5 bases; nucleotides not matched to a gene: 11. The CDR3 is CASSPLAGGHRDTQYF. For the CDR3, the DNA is TGTGCCAGCAGCCCGCTGGCGGGGGGACATAGAGATACGCAGTATTTT.

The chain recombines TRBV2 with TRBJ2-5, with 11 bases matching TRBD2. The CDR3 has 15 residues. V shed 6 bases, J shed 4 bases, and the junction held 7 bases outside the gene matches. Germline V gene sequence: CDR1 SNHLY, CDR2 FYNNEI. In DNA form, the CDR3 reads TGTGCCAGCAGGGATAGCGGGGGGGCTGGAGAGACCCAGTACTTC. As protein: CASRDSGGAGETQYF.

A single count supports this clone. The CDR3 DNA reads as TGTGCCAGTAGTCGCGGAGCGGGCAGAGAGACCCAGTACTTC. Protein: CASSRGAGRETQYF. V and J are TRBV19 and TRBJ2-5; TRBD2 might be the D (6 bases). Trimming shortened V by 5 bases and J by 4 bases, and 14 bases separated the two germline ends. CDR1 LNHDA and CDR2 SQIVND come from the germline V gene (reference sequence). The CDR3 is 14 residues long.